The sequence of this T cell receptor (beta chain) was determined in a study of blood T cell repertoires in COVID-19. Across the whole study: The United States, Italy and Spain provided the acute and convalescent COVID-19 samples. Nucleic acid was either cDNA or gDNA, and it came from T cells, B-cell-depleted T cells, or PBMCs.

CDR1 and CDR2 from the germline V gene are MDHEN and SYDVKM. The CDR3 loop spans 15 amino acids. Trimming took 4 bases from V and 7 from J, leaving 20 bases between them. This clone was seen a few times. Source study methods: How many nucleated cells were present was estimated from reference gene primer amplification. Produced via immunoSEQ multiplex PCR; TCRdb's table is partial and in-frame only. The D gene and trimming were derived from the DNA, and the V and J assignments and clone size from that table. The table shows over 150,000 clones, with around 84% occurring only once. The sequence was collected from a man in his forties with acute or convalescent COVID-19. The specimen sequenced was peripheral blood. The chain has TRBV28 and TRBJ2-7; weak D call: TRBD1 (5 bases). The CDR3: CASSSARQGSSEQYF. The CDR3 nucleotides are TGTGCCAGCAGTTCCGCTAGGCAGGGATCGAGTGAGCAGTACTTC. Drawing the rest from reference TRBV28 and TRBJ2-7, the complete variable domain is DVKVTQSSRYLVKRTGEKVFLECVQDMDHENMFWYRQDPGLGLRLIYFSYDVKMKEKGDIPEGYSVSREKKERFSLILESASTNQTSMYLCASSSARQGSSEQYFGPGTRLTVT.